This TCR beta chain is drawn from a study of fetal regulatory T cell absence and autoimmunity. Study-wide background: Without clinical diabetes, IPEX patients showed exocrine pancreas autoimmunity.

Worth noting for this clone: Its antigen is as yet unknown.

Study-level points and caveats: In IPEX, the enrichment was taken to support antigen-driven autoimmunity before birth. TRB gene family usage was broadly similar in cord blood and pancreas.

Germline assignment: CDR1 SGHKS and CDR2 YYEKEE (reference sequence). This CDR3 comprises 13 residues. Trimming cost V 2 bases and J 5 bases, with 10 bases left between them. Sequencing used immunoSEQ multiplex PCR; TCRdb keeps in-frame clones, though not all of them. The sample carries about 50,000 clones, 70% to 85% recorded once. The receptor was derived from a newborn boy with IPEX syndrome. The chain recombines TRBV5-5 with TRBJ1-2; D remains unclear. The material sequenced was cord blood. The CDR3 reads CASSLRGRYGYTF. The DNA of the CDR3 is TGTGCCAGCAGCTTACGAGGGCGATATGGCTACACCTTC.